This TCR beta chain is from a study of blood T cell repertoires in COVID-19 (dated by TCRdb to 2020 to 2022). With respect to the entire study: Samples covering the acute and convalescent phases of COVID-19 were provided by collaborators in the United States, Italy and Spain. The prospective study material was composed of cDNA or gDNA derived from T cells, B-cell-depleted T cells, or PBMCs. The dataset comprised deeply sampled blood TCRbeta repertoires from subjects exposed to, actively infected with, or recovered from COVID-19. A freely available public database, intended as a resource for researchers studying the immune response to SARS-CoV-2, is where the repertoires were released. The samples were drawn from two sources: the first 160 participants of the ongoing ImmuneRACE study, and fewer than 1,500 subjects contributed by 6 global collaborators. A de-identified subject ID, COVID-19 status, age in years and sex were almost always included in the sample metadata. Where available, HLA class I and class II types were obtained from metadata supplied by the sample provider rather than from assay-based typing.

TCRbeta CDR3 regions were amplified from genomic DNA using the immunoSEQ Assay, a bias-controlled multiplex PCR. Concerning the study's data processing: The number of nucleated cells in each sample was estimated by amplification of reference gene primers within the assay. To quantify the absolute abundance of each unique TCRbeta CDR3 rearrangement, sequence reads were collapsed and filtered. For each sample, productive Simpson clonality was calculated by taking the square root of Simpson's diversity index across productive rearrangements. The source is immuneACCESS, and TCRdb retained only in-frame sequences with V and J called. Part of the clones is not carried over; for the studies checked, unresolved V genes explain less than half of this, and the remainder is unexplained. That table supplies the V and J calls and clone size; D and trimming were determined from the DNA. In all, the sample holds about 170,000 clones, and 85% to 90% of those were seen once. In total, the top ten clones hold 2% to 3% of the sample.

In Seattle, one collaborating source enrolled patients while the infection was active and tracked those patients longitudinally over the course of disease. Each collaborating institution followed its own protocols to collect whole blood in K2EDTA tubes. For TCRbeta analysis, collaborators shipped samples in one of three forms: frozen whole blood, isolated PBMCs, or DNA extracted from either of those sample types. For this clone: Its antigen target is currently unknown. No much larger clonotype is one base removed from it; base qualities were not supplied. The same CDR3 also results from other DNA sequences found in this sample.

CDR1 and CDR2, per the germline V gene, are SGHRS and YFSETQ. Relative to germline, V is 4 bases shorter and J is 4 bases shorter, with 9 bases between their ends. The CDR3 holds 13 amino acids from the cysteine to the phenylalanine. The retained sequence is limited to the CDR3, 39 bases, with the frame set at the first base. The investigation overall reported the following: The quantity of clinical and demographic metadata differed by source and by participant and was supplied without curation.

The specimen sequenced was peripheral blood. This receptor was obtained from a woman older than 75 with COVID-19, enrolled during active disease. The rearranged chain carries TRBV5-1 and TRBJ2-1; TRBD2 is possibly the D segment (6 matching bases). The CDR3 protein: CASSLLAYNEQFF. The DNA sequence is TGCGCCAGCAGCCTACTAGCTTACAATGAGCAGTTCTTC.